These 22 T cell receptor beta chains share one sample of origin, sequenced in a study of CD8+ T cells in alopecia areata. Sample treatment: oral pan-JAK inhibitor, 5-10 mg twice daily. It was cDNA, reverse transcribed from extracted RNA, that served as the sequencing template. Profiled with immunoSEQ multiplex PCR; TCRdb holds only in-frame clones, not every one. Of 140,000 to 150,000 clones listed, roughly 50% are singletons. The sequences come from CD8+ T cells sorted from blood, collected at week 4, from a patient treated with tofacitinib. The receptors derive from a human donor with alopecia areata.

The chain carries TRBV13 and TRBJ2-7; D is ambiguous. V shed 0 bases and J shed 6 bases, with 6 bases lying between them. Germline loops: CDR1 PRHDT, CDR2 FYEKMQ (reference sequence). The CDR3 extends over 12 amino acids. The CDR3 reads CASSLGFGEQYF. The CDR3 DNA is TGTGCCAGCAGCTTAGGCTTTGGCGAGCAGTACTTC.

This rearrangement joins TRBV7-9 to TRBJ2-1, with 10 bases lining up with TRBD2. CDR1 and CDR2 from the germline V gene are SEHNR and FQNEAQ (reference sequence). There are 15 residues in the CDR3. V dropped 4 bases and J dropped 5; count of bases not matched to a gene: 5. The CDR3, as DNA: TGTGCCAGCAGCTCCGGACTAGCGGTCCACAATGAGCAGTTCTTC. It translates to CASSSGLAVHNEQFF.

The sample holds one count of this clone. The rearrangement links TRBV7-9 to TRBJ1-2; D is undetermined. Between the trimmed V and J ends, which lost 4 bases and 6 bases, there was a span of 21 bases. This CDR3 is built from 16 residues. Germline loops: CDR1 SEHNR, CDR2 FQNEAQ (reference sequence). In nucleotides, the CDR3 is TGTGCCAGCAGCTCCGTCCTGGGTCCCCAGGTGGATGGCTACACCTTC. Encoded protein: CASSSVLGPQVDGYTF.

This clone was detected only a few times. The identical CDR3 is also encoded by other nucleotide sequences in the sample. This sequence joins TRBV6-5 and TRBJ2-7, with D uncertain. Trimming shortened V by 0 bases and J by 0 bases, and 3 bases separated the two germline ends. Germline CDR1 is MNHEY and CDR2 is SVGAGI. CDR3 length: 13 amino acids. The CDR3 nucleotides read TGTGCCAGCAGTTACTCGAGCTCCTACGAGCAGTACTTC. Translation: CASSYSSSYEQYF.

The chain employs TRBV11-2 and TRBJ2-7; no definite D call. Germline CDR1 SGHAT, CDR2 FQNNGV. CDR3 length equals 13 residues. The ends were cut back, 0 bases at V and 6 bases at J, with 9 bases in the middle. CDR3 amino acids: CASSLDLHSEQYF. In DNA, the CDR3 is TGTGCCAGCAGCTTAGACCTTCACTCCGAGCAGTACTTC.

The V call is TRBV15, the J call TRBJ2-7, with 7 bases lining up with TRBD2. The CDR3 contains 13 residues. The germline V gene has CDR1 LNHNV and CDR2 YYDKDF (reference sequence). After removal of 5 bases from V and 3 bases from J, the junction contained 4 bases not matched to a gene. The CDR3 here is CATSVGTNYEQYF. In nucleotides, the CDR3 is TGTGCCACCAGCGTAGGGACTAACTACGAGCAGTACTTC.

This clone was observed once. V is TRBV4-2 and J is TRBJ1-3; D is possibly TRBD1 (5 bases). Per germline, CDR1 LGHNA and CDR2 YNFKEQ. CDR3 length equals 16 residues. The ends were cut back, 0 bases at V and 3 bases at J, with 12 bases in the middle. Written as DNA, the CDR3 is TGTGCCAGCAGCCAAGATTGGGACCTCGGTGGAAACACCATATATTTT. It is translated as CASSQDWDLGGNTIYF.

In regard to this clone: This sample includes further DNA sequences coding for the same CDR3. V and J are TRBV30 and TRBJ2-1, with 15 bases lining up with TRBD2. The V segment lost 8 bases and the J segment 7 bases; nucleotides outside the gene matches: 6. CDR3 length: 14 amino acids. Germline V gives CDR1 GTSNPN, CDR2 SVGIG (reference sequence). In DNA, the CDR3 is TGTGCCGGACCCGGGACTAGCGGGGGGAATGAGCAGTTCTTC. This encodes CAGPGTSGGNEQFF.

This clone occurred a few times. This sequence joins TRBV29-1 and TRBJ1-2; no firm D call. V was trimmed by 7 bases and J by 3 bases, leaving 15 bases between them. CDR3 length: 13 residues. Germline values: CDR1 SQVTM, CDR2 ANQGSEA. This chain's CDR3 is CSAEIGGDYGYTF. DNA for the CDR3: TGCAGCGCGGAGATCGGCGGGGACTATGGCTACACCTTC. Together with reference TRBV29-1 and TRBJ1-2, the CDR3 gives the full variable domain: SAVISQKPSRDICQRGTSLTIQCQVDSQVTMMFWYRQQPGQSLTLIATANQGSEATYESGFVIDKFPISRPNLTFSTLTVSNMSPEDSSIYLCSAEIGGDYGYTFGSGTRLTVV.

The sample holds a few counts of this clone. The rearrangement uses TRBV11-2 and TRBJ2-3; no reliable D call. This CDR3 comprises 19 residues. Trimming cost V 4 bases and J 0 bases, with 23 bases left between them. Germline V gene data show CDR1 as SGHAT and CDR2 as FQNNGV. CDR3 in DNA: TGTGCCAGCAGCTACCCGGAGAACAGTTCATCCCTTAGCACAGATACGCAGTATTTT. Protein sequence: CASSYPENSSSLSTDTQYF.

This clone was recorded a few times. CDR3 nucleotides: TGTGCCAGCAGCTTCGGGACTAGCGGGTGGGAAGAGACCCAGTACTTC. Protein product: CASSFGTSGWEETQYF. The chain links TRBV13 to TRBJ2-5; TRBD2 agrees at 12 bases. Trimming took 3 bases from V and 3 from J; bases not matched to a gene: 5. Looked up from germline, CDR1 is PRHDT and CDR2 is FYEKMQ (reference sequence). The CDR3 contains 16 residues.

This rearrangement joins TRBV4-1 to TRBJ1-1; 7 bases align to TRBD1. Germline CDR1 reads MGHRA; CDR2 reads YSYEKL. The J segment lost 5 bases and the V segment lost 3 bases, leaving 3 bases of the junction unmatched. CDR3 length: 13 amino acids. As DNA, the CDR3 is TGCGCCAGCAGCCACGACAGGGAAACTGAAGCTTTCTTT. Encoded protein: CASSHDRETEAFF.

J is TRBJ2-3 and V is TRBV29-1; possibly TRBD1 for D (6 bases). Germline CDR1 SQVTM, CDR2 ANQGSEA. The V end lost 8 bases, the J end lost 3 bases, and 15 bases lay between the germline ends. The CDR3 consists of 13 residues. The chain's CDR3 is CSIRAGATDTQYF. As DNA, the CDR3 is TGCAGCATCCGCGCAGGGGCGACAGATACGCAGTATTTT.

This chain uses TRBV18 with TRBJ2-7; a weak D match, TRBD1 (6 bases). V lost 6 bases and J lost 0, with 9 bases in between. Germline values: CDR1 KGHSH, CDR2 LQKENI. The CDR3 has 13 residues. CDR3 DNA sequence: TGTGCCAGCTCCCGGGACACCTCCTACGAGCAGTACTTC. It codes for CASSRDTSYEQYF.

This clone was recorded a few times. This chain connects TRBV27 to TRBJ2-3; no clear D gene. Looked up from germline, CDR1 is MNHEY and CDR2 is SMNVEV (reference sequence). Trimming shortened V by 4 bases and J by 5 bases, and 4 bases separated the two germline ends. The CDR3 has 11 residues. The CDR3 is CASSWGDTQYF. CDR3 nucleotide sequence: TGTGCCAGCAGTTGGGGAGATACGCAGTATTTT.

The chain has TRBV13 and TRBJ1-1; D uncertain. Germline CDR1 and CDR2: PRHDT and FYEKMQ (reference sequence). This CDR3 region has 12 residues. The germline V and J ends were trimmed by 3 bases and 10 bases, with 12 bases remaining between them. CDR3 in DNA: TGTGCCAGCAGCTTGGGAGTCATGGGAGCTTTCTTT. Encoded protein: CASSLGVMGAFF.

V is TRBV27 and J is TRBJ1-2; D unclear. V lost 5 bases and J 1 base, leaving 14 bases between the germline ends. The germline V gene has CDR1 MNHEY and CDR2 SMNVEV (reference sequence). The CDR3 spans 15 residues. CDR3 amino acids: CASSPLGQNNYGYTF. Here the CDR3 DNA reads TGTGCCAGCAGTCCCCTCGGGCAGAATAACTATGGCTACACCTTC.

The table lists this clone with a few counts. This chain joins TRBV7-2 and TRBJ2-1; the D gene is possibly TRBD2 (6 bases). The CDR3 extends over 15 amino acids. V lost 2 bases, J lost 2 bases, and 10 bases lay in between. CDR1 SGHTA and CDR2 FQGNSA come from the germline V gene. CDR3 DNA sequence: TGTGCCAGCAGCTTAAACGGGGGACCCTACAATGAGCAGTTCTTC. This gives the protein CASSLNGGPYNEQFF.

The chain joins TRBV6-5 to TRBJ2-3; D remains unclear. Trimming took off 3 bases at V and 6 bases at J, with 13 bases between the two ends. CDR1 MNHEY and CDR2 SVGAGI come from the germline V gene. This CDR3 comprises 14 residues. CDR3 nucleotides: TGTGCCAGCAGTTATTCCGAAGGGCCCGATACGCAGTATTTT. The encoded protein is CASSYSEGPDTQYF.

The chain uses TRBV30 and TRBJ2-7; the D gene could be TRBD1 or TRBD2 (5 bases each). The CDR3 runs 14 residues. V was trimmed by 0 bases and J by 5 bases, leaving 14 bases between them. CDR1 and CDR2 from the germline V gene are GTSNPN and SVGIG (reference sequence). The DNA of the CDR3 is TGTGCCTGGAGTGTACATGGGGGTGGTGACGAGCAGTACTTC. Translating it yields CAWSVHGGGDEQYF. The whole variable domain, remainder taken from reference TRBV30 and TRBJ2-7, is SQTIHQWPATLVQPVGSPLSLECTVEGTSNPNLYWYRQAAGRGLQLLFYSVGIGQISSEVPQNLSASRPQDRQFILSSKKLLLSDSGFYLCAWSVHGGGDEQYFGPGTRLTVT.

V is TRBV29-1 and J is TRBJ1-4, with unresolved D. The CDR3 sequence is 13 residues long. The ends were cut back, 5 bases at V and 0 bases at J, with 7 bases in the middle. CDR1 is SQVTM, CDR2 ANQGSEA, per germline. For the CDR3, the DNA is TGCAGCGTTCTGACATCAACTAATGAAAAACTGTTTTTT. Its protein is CSVLTSTNEKLFF.

V is TRBV5-6 and J is TRBJ2-5; 8 nucleotides match TRBD1. The CDR3 runs 13 residues. Trimming removed 4 bases from V and 4 bases from J; junction bases left unmatched: 3. Germline V gives CDR1 SGHDT, CDR2 YYEEEE. In DNA, the CDR3 is TGTGCCAGCAGCGTTGACAGGGGAGAGACCCAGTACTTC. It is translated as CASSVDRGETQYF.